Given below is one TCR beta chain in context. This entry comes from a study of blood T cell repertoires in COVID-19. Trimming removed 4 bases from V and 6 bases from J, with 21 bases in between. Germline lookup yields CDR1 SGDLS and CDR2 YYNGEE. The CDR3 consists of 16 residues. Authors' analysis steps: Estimates of nucleated cell counts were drawn from the amplification of reference gene primers. Some clones are missing from TCRdb's copy, which holds only in-frame ones; the method was immunoSEQ multiplex PCR. That table supplies the V and J calls and clone size; D and trimming were determined from the DNA. In the table there are about 250,000 clones, 83% of which are singletons.

The sequenced sample was PBMCs or T cells enriched from blood (not recorded which). This TCR was recovered from a middle-aged woman who had been exposed to COVID-19. The chain carries TRBV9 and TRBJ2-3; maybe TRBD2 (7 bases). CDR3 coding DNA: TGTGCCAGCAGCCCCCGACTAGCCATGGGGGGCGATACGCAGTATTTT. As protein: CASSPRLAMGGDTQYF. Full variable domain (remainder filled in from reference TRBV9 and TRBJ2-3): DSGVTQTPKHLITATGQRVTLRCSPRSGDLSVYWYQQSLDQGLQFLIQYYNGEERAKGNILERFSAQQFPDLHSELNLSSLELGDSALYFCASSPRLAMGGDTQYFGPGTRLTVL.